One and the same sample provided the 19 T cell receptor beta chains below, sequenced in a study of blood T cell repertoires in COVID-19 (TCRdb year 2020). The library was prepared using the immunoSEQ multiplex PCR assay. What TCRdb holds here is the immuneACCESS table cut down to in-frame rearrangements. Part of the clones is not present; checked against another copy, under half of the missing clones reflect an unresolved V gene, and the others are unexplained. The sample has 210,000 or so clones on record, about nine tenths of them singletons. The ten largest clones take up around 6.6% of the sample. The source material was peripheral blood. Receptor source: a man between 40 and 49 years old with acute or convalescent COVID-19.

This clone showed up just a few times. V and J are TRBV12-5 and TRBJ1-1; TRBD1 agrees at 7 bases. Germline CDR1 is LGHNT and CDR2 is FRNRAP. Unmatched junction bases numbered 1, after V lost 2 bases and J lost 4 bases. This CDR3 spans 13 amino acids. CDR3 DNA: TGTGCTAGTGGTTTGACAGGGGCCACTGAAGCTTTCTTT. Its protein product is CASGLTGATEAFF. Full variable domain (outside the CDR3, taken from reference TRBV12-5 and TRBJ1-1): DARVTQTPRHKVTEMGQEVTMRCQPILGHNTVFWYRQTMMQGLELLAYFRNRAPLDDSGMPKDRFSAEMPDATLATLKIQPSEPRDSAVYFCASGLTGATEAFFGQGTRLTVV.

CDR3 sequence: CASSLLLTDATNEKLFF. In DNA form, the CDR3 reads TGTGCCAGCTCACTCCTCCTGACAGACGCAACTAATGAAAAACTGTTTTTT. This chain links TRBV18 with TRBJ1-4; D is perhaps TRBD1 (5 bases). There are 17 residues in the CDR3. Germline assignment: CDR1 KGHSH and CDR2 LQKENI. The germline V and J ends were trimmed by 4 bases and 0 bases, with 15 bases remaining between them.

V usage is TRBV19 and J usage is TRBJ1-5; D is undetermined. CDR3 length: 15 amino acids. V dropped 2 bases and J dropped 2 bases, with 10 bases sitting between them. In germline, CDR1 is LNHDA, CDR2 SQIVND (reference sequence). The CDR3, as DNA: TGTGCCAGTAGTATACCGGGTTTGGGCAATCAGCCCCAGCATTTT. Translated: CASSIPGLGNQPQHF.

About this clone itself: One end of the junction does not line up with germline, which may come from a read error. The rearrangement joins TRBV30 to TRBJ2-7; 7 nucleotides align to TRBD2. Germline lookup yields CDR1 GTSNPN and CDR2 SVGIG (reference sequence). This CDR3 region has 14 residues. For the CDR3, the DNA is TGTGCCTGGAGTGGATTAATGACTAGCAATAGTCTTTCCTTC. This translates into CAWSGLMTSNSLSF.

This CDR3 is CASTLTSGGTQYF. The CDR3 DNA reads TGTGCCAGCACCTTGACTAGCGGGGGTACGCAGTATTTT. The chain joins TRBV7-2 to TRBJ2-3, with 12 bases aligning to TRBD2. Trimming at V came to 7 bases and at J to 8 bases, leaving 4 bases not matched to a gene. Germline values: CDR1 SGHTA, CDR2 FQGNSA. CDR3 length equals 13 residues. Supplemented by reference TRBV7-2 and TRBJ2-3, the full variable domain reads GAGVSQSPSNKVTEKGKDVELRCDPISGHTALYWYRQSLGQGLEFLIYFQGNSAPDKSGLPSDRFSAERTGGSVSTLTIQRTQQEDSAVYLCASTLTSGGTQYFGPGTRLTVL.

DNA of the CDR3: TGCAGTGCTTCCGGGACAGCCGAGCAGTTCTTC. This sequence encodes CSASGTAEQFF. The rearrangement uses TRBV20-1 and TRBJ2-1; TRBD1 aligns across 7 bases. CDR1 and CDR2 (germline): DFQATT, SNEGSKA (reference sequence). V lost 5 bases and J lost 10; bases outside the gene matches: 5. CDR3 length: 11 residues.

The CDR3 DNA reads TGTGCCTGGAGGTTATCCGGGACAGGGGAAGCTTTCTTT. Protein sequence: CAWRLSGTGEAFF. The chain couples TRBV30 to TRBJ1-1, with 9 bases that match TRBD1. J lost 8 bases, V lost 3 bases, and 7 bases had no gene match. This CDR3 region has 13 residues. CDR1 and CDR2 from the germline V gene are GTSNPN and SVGIG (reference sequence).

This clone was observed a few times. V and J are TRBV5-6 and TRBJ1-1; 10 nucleotides match TRBD1. The CDR3 loop spans 14 amino acids. V trimming: 4 bases; J trimming: 4 bases; junction bases outside the gene matches: 4. Germline CDR1 and CDR2: SGHDT and YYEEEE. DNA for the CDR3: TGTGCCAGCAGCCTGGGACAGGGGACCACTGAAGCTTTCTTT. It yields the protein CASSLGQGTTEAFF.

The chain couples TRBV5-1 to TRBJ2-3; maybe TRBD1 (5 bases). V gave up 4 bases and J gave up 0 bases, with 18 bases separating them. The CDR3 length is 17 residues. The germline CDR1 and CDR2 sequences are SGHRS and YFSETQ. CDR3 DNA sequence: TGCGCCAGCAGCCTGAACCTTAGGGGTACTAGCACAGATACGCAGTATTTT. It translates to CASSLNLRGTSTDTQYF.

The rearrangement uses TRBV5-5 and TRBJ2-7; 8 bases map to TRBD2. V lost 3 bases to trimming and J lost 2 bases; unmatched junction nucleotides: 7. CDR1 and CDR2 from the germline V gene are SGHKS and YYEKEE (reference sequence). The CDR3 is 15 amino acids. CDR3 bases: TGTGCCAGCAGCTACTCCGGGACTAGTGCCTACGAGCAGTACTTC. Residues: CASSYSGTSAYEQYF. Full variable domain (rest looked up from reference TRBV5-5 and TRBJ2-7): DAGVTQSPTHLIKTRGQQVTLRCSPISGHKSVSWYQQVLGQGPQFIFQYYEKEERGRGNFPDRFSARQFPNYSSELNVNALLLGDSALYLCASSYSGTSAYEQYFGPGTRLTVT.

This clone was detected once. The rearrangement uses TRBV15 and TRBJ1-1; D is possibly TRBD1 (6 bases). The CDR3 totals 14 residues. Germline CDR1 LNHNV, CDR2 YYDKDF (reference sequence). Trimming left V 4 bases short and J 3 bases short, with 12 bases between. CDR3 sequence reads: CATSTGQGYTEAFF. In DNA, the CDR3 is TGTGCCACCAGCACCGGGCAGGGGTACACTGAAGCTTTCTTT.

The chain links TRBV2 to TRBJ1-4; D possibly corresponds to TRBD1 (6 bases). Deletions cut 7 bases from V and 5 bases from J, with 14 bases between. Germline V gives CDR1 SNHLY, CDR2 FYNNEI. The length of the CDR3 is 14 residues. The CDR3 bases are TGTGCCAGCACCGATGGACAGCCGAATGAAAAACTGTTTTTT. It encodes CASTDGQPNEKLFF.

The rearrangement uses TRBV7-9 and TRBJ1-2; a weak D match, TRBD1 (6 bases). V was cut by 5 bases and J by 7 bases, with 14 bases left in between. CDR1 is SEHNR and CDR2 is FQNEAQ in the germline V gene (reference sequence). The CDR3 runs 13 residues. Written as DNA, the CDR3 is TGTGCCAGCAGCCAGACAGGATGGGGTGGCTACACCTTC. Amino acids: CASSQTGWGGYTF.

The chain combines TRBV11-2 with TRBJ1-5; D not resolved. Trimming pared 0 bases from V and 3 bases from J, leaving 9 bases between. CDR3 size: 15 residues. Per the germline V gene, CDR1 is SGHAT and CDR2 is FQNNGV. In DNA form, the CDR3 reads TGTGCCAGCAGCTTAGAATCAGAGGCCAATCAGCCCCAGCATTTT. Translating it yields CASSLESEANQPQHF.

This sequence joins TRBV19 and TRBJ1-3, with D perhaps matching TRBD1 (5 bases). The V end was cut by 3 bases, the J end by 2 bases, with 5 bases between. CDR3 length equals 13 residues. CDR1 and CDR2 (germline): LNHDA, SQIVND (reference sequence). The CDR3 reads CASSMTAGNTIYF. Written as DNA, the CDR3 is TGTGCCAGTAGTATGACAGCTGGAAACACCATATATTTT.

The rearrangement uses TRBV6-2 or TRBV6-3 and TRBJ2-7, with 9 bases lining up with TRBD1. CDR1 is MNHEY, CDR2 SVGEGT, per germline. The CDR3 has 15 amino acids. V trimming: 5 bases; J trimming: 2 bases; junction bases outside the gene matches: 7. The CDR3 spells CASSHPGQGTYEQYF. CDR3 in DNA: TGTGCCAGCAGTCATCCGGGACAGGGTACCTACGAGCAGTACTTC.

The chain couples TRBV4-3 to TRBJ2-1, with D hard to call. This CDR3 region has 13 residues. Germline CDR1 LGHNA, CDR2 YSLEER. The ends were cut back, 0 bases at V and 6 bases at J, with 6 bases in the middle. The CDR3 DNA sequence: TGCGCCAGCAGCCAAGACTTACTCAATGAGCAGTTCTTC. This translates into CASSQDLLNEQFF.

This clone occurred a few times. This chain links TRBV5-6 with TRBJ2-7, with 8 positions matching TRBD2. The ends lost 0 bases at V and 3 bases at J; junction bases unmatched: 2. The germline V gene has CDR1 SGHDT and CDR2 YYEEEE. This CDR3 has 14 amino acids. The CDR3 region is CASSLAGTSYEQYF. CDR3 in DNA: TGTGCCAGCAGCTTGGCCGGGACTAGCTACGAGCAGTACTTC.

The chain recombines TRBV4-1 with TRBJ1-2; TRBD1 agrees at 7 bases. The CDR3 has 14 residues. Losses at the gene ends were 1 base for V and 8 bases for J; bases not matched to a gene: 7. CDR1 and CDR2 from the germline V gene are MGHRA and YSYEKL. The CDR3 nucleotides read TGCGCCAGCAGCCAAGTTACAGGGGTCGAGGGCTACACCTTC. It yields the protein CASSQVTGVEGYTF.